The clone carrying this T cell receptor beta chain was seen ten or more times. Its specificity is unknown. Arm-PCR of CDR3 regions and iRepertoire HTBI primers were the basis on which TCR beta libraries were built. TCRdb called the multiplex PCR reads again in MiXCR, with one record for every CDR3 protein. The profile shows around 510,000 distinct CDR3 sequences, about 20% of them singletons. Time point defined: persistent/refractory GD, antithyroid drugs over 5 years with positive TRAb. Extracted PBMC RNA gave rise to the TCR library. Per the germline V gene, CDR1 is SNHLY and CDR2 is FYNNEI. The CDR3 contains 13 residues. Trimming pared 4 bases from V and 3 bases from J, leaving 7 bases between. The record originates from a study of regulatory T cells in long-lasting Graves disease. Study-wide points: New patients shared more than 950 public clonotypes, and persistent patients shared more, with 2,741. Persistent disease exhibited a predilection for TRBV28, TRBJ1-2 and TRBJ2-5. Persistent Graves' patients possessed reduced TCR diversity relative to recently diagnosed ones.

The sequence was collected from a female donor with Graves disease. The rearrangement links TRBV2 to TRBJ1-3; D is unresolved. Sequencing used peripheral blood mononuclear cells (PBMCs), obtained when the disease was refractory, from a patient treated with antithyroid drugs. The CDR3 here is CASSGGHGNTIYF. The CDR3 coding sequence is TGTGCCAGCAGTGGTGGTCATGGAAACACCATATATTTT.